One sample yielded the 11 T cell receptor beta chains listed below, sequenced in a study of response to subunit inactivated influenza vaccine. From the RT-PCR reads, TCRdb called clonotypes with MiXCR, one entry per CDR3 protein. The table lists 400,000 to 650,000 distinct CDR3 sequences, roughly 7.6% of them singletons, with about an eighth in the top ten. This specimen consisted of PBMCs from blood, obtained less than 30 months after vaccination. The source is a man between 50 and 69 years old who received an inactivated influenza vaccine.

This clonotype was counted at least ten times. The V gene is TRBV5-1, the J gene TRBJ2-5, with D perhaps matching TRBD1 (6 bases). Germline CDR1 is SGHRS and CDR2 is YFSETQ. V dropped 4 bases and J dropped 3 bases, with 10 bases sitting between them. The CDR3 runs 13 residues. CDR3 coding DNA: TGCGCCAGCAGCAAGGACAGTAAAGAGACCCAGTACTTC. The encoded protein is CASSKDSKETQYF.

This clonotype turned up a few times. The chain has TRBV7-2 and TRBJ1-5; 7 nucleotides match TRBD1. CDR3 length: 14 residues. CDR1 is SGHTA, CDR2 FQGNSA, per germline. The J segment lost 4 bases and the V segment lost 5 bases, leaving 5 bases of the junction unmatched. For the CDR3, the DNA is TGTGCCAGCAGCCATCACAGGGGTAATCAGCCCCAGCATTTT. This codes for CASSHHRGNQPQHF.

V is TRBV20-1 and J is TRBJ2-1; 9 nucleotides line up with TRBD2. The germline V gene encodes CDR1 DFQATT and CDR2 SNEGSKA (reference sequence). This CDR3 comprises 14 residues. The V and J ends lost 3 bases and 6 bases, in that order; junction bases with no gene match: 6. The CDR3 bases are TGCAGTGCTAGTGTCGGAGCGGGGGGCAATGAGCAGTTCTTC. This codes for CSASVGAGGNEQFF.

This clonotype came up a few times. The rearrangement joins TRBV4-3 to TRBJ2-5; 9 nucleotides agree with TRBD2. There are 13 residues in the CDR3. V was clipped by 5 bases and J by 5 bases; unmatched bases: 3. Germline CDR1 reads LGHNA; CDR2 reads YSLEER. CDR3 loop: CASSISGGETQYF. CDR3 nucleotide sequence: TGCGCCAGCAGCATCAGCGGGGGGGAGACCCAGTACTTC.

Written as DNA, the CDR3 is TGTGCCAGCAGTTTATGGCAGGGGGCCGGCAATGAGCAGTTCTTC. This gives the protein CASSLWQGAGNEQFF. The rearrangement links TRBV28 to TRBJ2-1; 8 nucleotides align to TRBD1. CDR3 length: 15 residues. Germline V gene lookup returns CDR1 MDHEN and CDR2 SYDVKM. J lost 6 bases, V lost 0 bases, and 4 bases had no gene match.

This clonotype showed up just a few times. This rearrangement joins TRBV29-1 to TRBJ2-5; D is uncertain. V shed 5 bases and J shed 5 bases, with 15 bases lying between them. This CDR3 has 13 amino acids. The germline V gene has CDR1 SQVTM and CDR2 ANQGSEA. Here the CDR3 reads CSVKGSMGETQYF. The CDR3 DNA reads as TGCAGCGTTAAGGGATCGATGGGGGAGACCCAGTACTTC.

This clonotype was seen more than once but under ten times. The chain joins TRBV24-1 to TRBJ2-7; D perhaps matches TRBD2 (5 bases). The CDR3 totals 13 residues. With 4 bases removed from V and 7 bases from J, the gap between germline ends came to 13 bases. Germline assignment: CDR1 KGHDR and CDR2 SFDVKD. CDR3 bases: TGTGCCACCAGTGAGAGGGCCTCGCGGGAGCAGTACTTC. It specifies CATSERASREQYF.

This clonotype was seen at least ten times. The CDR3 spells CSAWDREAKNSPLHF. The CDR3 nucleotides read TGCAGTGCTTGGGACAGGGAGGCAAAAAATTCACCCCTCCACTTT. V is TRBV20-1 and J is TRBJ1-6, with 9 bases lining up with TRBD1. Germline CDR1 and CDR2: DFQATT and SNEGSKA (reference sequence). The CDR3 is 15 residues long. The V and J ends lost 5 bases and 7 bases, in that order; junction bases with no gene match: 9.

There are many counts of this clonotype. The chain links TRBV24-1 to TRBJ2-7; possible D gene TRBD1, 5 bases. The CDR3 spans 12 residues. V shed 1 base and J shed 5 bases, with 5 bases lying between them. Germline V gives CDR1 KGHDR, CDR2 SFDVKD. This CDR3 is CATSDFRDEQYF. CDR3 nucleotides: TGTGCCACCAGTGATTTCAGGGACGAGCAGTACTTC.

The chain recombines TRBV7-8 with TRBJ2-3, with TRBD2 identical over 10 bases. The CDR3 spans 16 residues. J was trimmed by 6 bases and V by 1 base; bases with no gene match: 7. CDR1 is SGHVS and CDR2 is FQNEAQ in the germline V gene. The CDR3 DNA reads as TGTGCCAGCAGCTTAGAGGCTAGCGGGAGAAGGGATACGCAGTATTTT. Translation: CASSLEASGRRDTQYF.

This clonotype was observed a handful of times. The chain recombines TRBV20-1 with TRBJ2-5; D is perhaps TRBD2 (5 bases). The germline CDR1 and CDR2 sequences are DFQATT and SNEGSKA (reference sequence). Trimming shortened V by 4 bases and J by 1 base, and 7 bases separated the two germline ends. The CDR3 consists of 12 residues. The CDR3: CSAIRGQETQYF. The CDR3 DNA sequence: TGCAGTGCTATCCGGGGCCAAGAGACCCAGTACTTC.